Reported below is one T cell receptor (beta chain). Germline CDR1 and CDR2: SNHLY and FYNNEI. Trimming cost V 6 bases and J 3 bases, with 12 bases left between them. This CDR3 has 13 amino acids. Combining a sample-barcoded 5' primer with a J-beta primer mix, a second PCR ran for 7 to 11 cycles. Tags on each cDNA molecule came from a template-switch adaptor with 12 random nucleotides. A single record per CDR3 protein comes from TCRdb applying MiXCR to the 5' RACE reads. The profile covers approximately 900,000 distinct CDR3 sequences, with almost 30% appearing a single time and around 9.6% taken by the ten largest. This entry belongs to a study of blood T cells in healthy people across ages. These data were also filed under a second study, of T cells of mothers and their children. Turning to that study: Three healthy Caucasian mothers and their six children were the donors. Over 9 million TCR beta CDR3 reads were obtained from each mother, and a few million from each child. Related and unrelated pairs show TCR recombination output that thymic selection shapes similarly.

The V gene is TRBV2, the J gene TRBJ2-7, with D possibly being TRBD2 (5 bases). Material: blood. The TCR comes from a woman aged 40-49 years in good health. CDR3 in DNA: TGTGCCAGCAGATTAAATGCGGGCTACGAGCAGTACTTC. Translating gives CASRLNAGYEQYF.